This TCR beta chain was observed in a study of neurological immune-mediated disorders. Overall study context: Among about 34 multiple sclerosis patients, about 30 were relapsing-remitting and 3 were secondary progressive. Study-level results: Phylogenetically, 18 of 34 multiple sclerosis patients' repertoires fell into one related-CDR3 cluster, a possible signature. Expansion of TCR clones was greatest in HTLV-1-associated myelopathy and smallest in multiple sclerosis, where it fell below that of healthy controls.

cDNA synthesis was performed by 5'RACE with 10-nucleotide random UMIs. One entry per CDR3 protein, called by TCRdb with MiXCR from the 5' RACE reads. The sample lists some 80,000 distinct CDR3 sequences; 4.3% were seen once. This clonotype was seen ten or more times. What it binds is unknown. Time point noted: longitudinal time-point 3. Sequencing was performed on PBMCs. The source is a woman aged 60-75 years with multiple sclerosis.

In DNA form, the CDR3 reads TGTGCCAGCAGTTATTTTGGGGGGGCCACAGATACGCAGTATTTT. It codes for CASSYFGGATDTQYF. The chain carries TRBV6-5 and TRBJ2-3; D possibly corresponds to TRBD2 (7 bases). The V end lost 3 bases, the J end lost 2 bases, and 12 bases lay between the germline ends. Germline CDR1 and CDR2: MNHEY and SVGAGI. This CDR3 contains 15 residues.